The TCR beta chain described here comes from a study of PD-1 blockade in classical Hodgkin lymphoma. Time point noted: cycle 4 day 1 (C4D1), after five to seven weeks of nivolumab. Every patient experienced relapse after autologous stem cell transplantation, and brentuximab vedotin exposure varied. Assay: immunoSEQ multiplex PCR; the TCRdb copy retains only in-frame clones and omits some. The sample carries roughly 16,000 clones, 83% recorded once. Only a few counts were recorded for this clone. What it binds is unknown. The V gene lost 4 bases and the J gene lost 1 base, with 11 bases spanning the gap. CDR1 is SGHRS and CDR2 is YFSETQ in the germline V gene. This CDR3 is built from 14 residues. Points from the study as a whole: By C4D1 there was a significant rise in CD4+ TCR diversity but not in CD8+ TCR diversity. Complete responders entered with baseline diversity on par with newly diagnosed patients, the results showed. Compared with healthy donors, newly diagnosed patients reportedly showed lower baseline TCR diversity.

The sequences come from peripheral blood mononuclear cells (PBMCs), collected before the fourth cycle of nivolumab. The source is a human donor with classical Hodgkin lymphoma. The chain combines TRBV5-1 with TRBJ1-1; D not certain. CDR3 sequence: CASSVDETNTEAFF. The CDR3 DNA follows: TGCGCCAGCAGCGTCGATGAAACGAACACTGAAGCTTTCTTT. The complete variable domain, with remaining parts taken from reference TRBV5-1 and TRBJ1-1, reads KAGVTQTPRYLIKTRGQQVTLSCSPISGHRSVSWYQQTPGQGLQFLFEYFSETQRNKGNFPGRFSGRQFSNSRSEMNVSTLELGDSALYLCASSVDETNTEAFFGQGTRLTVV.